Listed below are T cell receptor beta chains from one sample, sequenced in a study of cytomegalovirus exposure and HLA in healthy donors. Generated by immunoSEQ multiplex PCR, the TCRdb table keeps only in-frame clones and is missing some. There are 150,000 to 200,000 clones in the sample; roughly 79% occur only once, and more than 2% lies in the top ten. Sequencing was done on a sample of PBMCs. These receptors came from a woman aged 25 to 45 in good health and CMV-seropositive. CDR3s include the opening cysteine and the closing phenylalanine or tryptophan. A D gene is named only where the DNA matches it firmly. Not all rows give a size; the values are once, few, many and, for expanded clones, a class.

j_call clone_size v_call cdr3_length d_call cdr3_aa cdr3_nt
TRBJ2-1 once TRBV27 13 NA CASSPLLGNEQFF TGTGCCAGCAGCCCGCTCCTCGGGAATGAGCAGTTCTTC
TRBJ1-5 NA TRBV6-1 13 TRBD1 CASGTGVNRPQHF TGTGCCAGCGGGACAGGGGTAAACCGGCCCCAGCATTTT
TRBJ1-1 NA TRBV7-9 18 TRBD1 CASSPSRGQGARSTEAFF TGTGCCAGCAGCCCCAGCAGAGGCCAGGGGGCGCGAAGCACTGAAGCTTTCTTT
TRBJ1-2 once TRBV27 14 TRBD1 CASSSAGGISGYTF TGTGCCAGCAGTTCTGCAGGGGGCATCTCTGGCTACACCTTC
TRBJ2-7 NA TRBV7-9 17 TRBD1 CASSLLFGAGGYDEQYF TGTGCCAGCAGCTTATTATTTGGGGCAGGGGGCTACGACGAGCAGTACTTC
TRBJ2-7 NA TRBV5-1 14 TRBD1 CASSSGTANYEQYF TGCGCCAGCAGCTCCGGGACAGCTAATTACGAGCAGTACTTC
TRBJ2-5 few TRBV6-5 15 TRBD1 CASGAGQGAWETQYF TGTGCCAGCGGGGCGGGACAGGGGGCCTGGGAGACCCAGTACTTC
TRBJ2-5 once TRBV7-9 12 NA CASSLVMETQYF TGTGCCAGCAGCTTAGTAATGGAGACCCAGTACTTC
TRBJ1-1 once TRBV30 13 TRBD1 CAWRGQGMAEAFF TGTGCCTGGCGGGGACAGGGAATGGCTGAAGCTTTCTTT
TRBJ2-3 NA TRBV5-1 16 TRBD2 CASSLVTGTSGDTQYF TGCGCCAGCAGCTTGGTGACGGGGACTAGCGGAGATACGCAGTATTTT
TRBJ2-1 NA TRBV6-1 16 NA CASSETGFHSYNEQFF TGTGCCAGCAGTGAAACAGGCTTCCACTCCTACAATGAGCAGTTCTTC
TRBJ1-5 NA TRBV5-4 15 TRBD1 CASSQGQGWNQPQHF TGTGCCAGCAGCCAGGGACAGGGCTGGAATCAGCCCCAGCATTTT
TRBJ2-7 NA TRBV19 17 TRBD1 CASSAGTGSLWSYEQYF TGTGCCAGTAGTGCCGGGACAGGGTCCCTGTGGTCCTACGAGCAGTACTTC
TRBJ2-2 NA TRBV5-1 13 TRBD1 CASRTGFTGELFF TGCGCCAGCAGGACAGGGTTCACCGGGGAGCTGTTTTTT
TRBJ1-2 NA TRBV5-5 15 NA CASSSGGGENYGYTF TGTGCCAGCAGCTCGGGGGGCGGAGAGAACTATGGCTACACCTTC
TRBJ1-1 NA TRBV2 15 NA CASSEMELQNTEAFF TGTGCCAGCAGTGAAATGGAGTTGCAGAACACTGAAGCTTTCTTT
TRBJ2-3 NA TRBV30 20 TRBD2 CAWSVVVLAGGARSTDTQYF TGTGCCTGGAGTGTAGTGGTACTAGCGGGGGGCGCGAGAAGCACAGATACGCAGTATTTT
TRBJ2-1 NA TRBV28 15 TRBD1 CASSLAGQGYNEQFF TGTGCCAGCAGTTTAGCGGGACAGGGTTACAATGAGCAGTTCTTC
TRBJ1-1 few TRBV9 14 NA CASTMDSMNTEAFF TGTGCCAGCACTATGGACAGCATGAACACTGAAGCTTTCTTT
TRBJ1-6 NA TRBV9 17 TRBD1 CASSVEGGQVRNSPLHF TGTGCCAGCAGCGTAGAGGGGGGACAGGTTCGGAATTCACCCCTCCACTTT
TRBJ1-4 NA TRBV30 16 NA CASLVGGFLANEKLFF TGTGCCTCCCTCGTGGGGGGATTTTTAGCTAATGAAAAACTGTTTTTT
TRBJ1-2 NA TRBV11-2 15 TRBD1 CASSPQGASNYGYTF TGTGCCAGCAGTCCCCAGGGGGCGAGCAACTATGGCTACACCTTC
TRBJ1-3 NA TRBV4-3 16 TRBD1 CASSQDLTGTGNTIYF TGCGCCAGCAGCCAAGACCTGACAGGGACTGGAAACACCATATATTTT
TRBJ1-2 NA TRBV7-9 13 NA CASRRGADDGYTF TGTGCCAGCAGACGAGGCGCAGACGATGGCTACACCTTC
TRBJ2-3 NA TRBV4-1 19 NA CASSQDGRGPIGWADTQYF TGCGCCAGCAGCCAAGATGGTCGAGGGCCTATAGGTTGGGCAGATACGCAGTATTTT
TRBJ2-3 NA TRBV6-6 13 NA CASSYSTADTQYF TGTGCCAGCAGTTACTCGACAGCGGATACGCAGTATTTT
TRBJ1-2 NA TRBV2 12 NA CASSDNNYGYTF TGTGCCAGCAGTGACAATAACTATGGCTACACCTTC
TRBJ1-1 few TRBV7-9 15 NA CASSLGFGMNTEAFF TGTGCCAGCAGCTTAGGTTTCGGGATGAACACTGAAGCTTTCTTT
TRBJ1-1 NA TRBV19 13 TRBD1 CASSIRGQTEAFF TGTGCCAGTAGTATAAGGGGACAGACTGAAGCTTTCTTT
TRBJ1-5 few TRBV7-2 15 NA CASSLSVASNQPQHF TGTGCCAGCAGCTTATCAGTGGCTAGCAATCAGCCCCAGCATTTT
TRBJ1-5 few TRBV10-3 12 NA CATMSPNQPQHF TGTGCCACCATGAGCCCTAATCAGCCCCAGCATTTT
TRBJ2-2 NA TRBV6-5 16 TRBD2 CASSYVASGSTGELFF TGTGCCAGCAGTTACGTGGCTAGCGGATCCACCGGGGAGCTGTTTTTT
TRBJ1-2 NA TRBV5-4 13 TRBD1 CASSLLDRDGYTF TGTGCCAGCAGCTTGCTAGACAGGGATGGCTACACCTTC
TRBJ2-1 NA TRBV27 17 NA CASSFIRITGSGDEQFF TGTGCCAGCAGCTTTATACGCATTACAGGGAGTGGGGATGAGCAGTTCTTC
TRBJ1-3 few TRBV6-6 14 NA CASIGGVAWDTIYF TGTGCCAGCATCGGCGGGGTTGCCTGGGACACCATATATTTT
TRBJ2-2 NA TRBV4-1 15 NA CASRQGLQGTGELFF TGCGCCAGCAGACAGGGACTACAAGGGACCGGGGAGCTGTTTTTT
TRBJ2-7 NA TRBV5-4 14 NA CASSLDGQSYEQYF TGTGCCAGCAGCTTGGATGGGCAGTCCTACGAGCAGTACTTC
TRBJ1-1 once TRBV6-5 14 TRBD1 CASSYGTGIPWAFF TGTGCCAGCAGTTATGGGACAGGGATCCCCTGGGCTTTCTTT
TRBJ2-2 NA TRBV30 16 TRBD2 CAWSVLPGGLDGELFF TGTGCCTGGAGTGTACTCCCGGGAGGGCTCGACGGGGAGCTGTTTTTT
TRBJ1-1 NA TRBV28 15 TRBD1 CASRTPGQGNTEAFF TGTGCCAGCAGGACGCCGGGACAGGGTAACACTGAAGCTTTCTTT
TRBJ2-3 NA TRBV27 16 NA CASSLTPLIYTDTQYF TGTGCCAGCAGTTTAACGCCGTTGATCTACACAGATACGCAGTATTTT
TRBJ1-2 NA TRBV6-1 15 TRBD1 CASIRGAGGGYGYTF TGTGCCAGCATAAGGGGGGCAGGGGGCGGCTATGGCTACACCTTC
TRBJ2-1 once TRBV6-5 14 NA CASSVYQGTGEQFF TGTGCCAGCAGTGTTTATCAGGGGACGGGTGAGCAGTTCTTC
TRBJ2-5 once TRBV7-9 14 TRBD1 CASSLGDRGETQYF TGTGCCAGCAGCTTAGGGGACAGGGGCGAGACCCAGTACTTC
TRBJ1-1 NA TRBV7-2 15 NA CASRRPGLLNTEAFF TGTGCCAGCAGGCGACCGGGACTGCTTAACACTGAAGCTTTCTTT